The 15 T cell receptor beta chains below were found in one sample sequenced in a study of T cell responses to AZD1222 COVID-19 vaccine. TCRdb's copy holds only in-frame clones and misses some; the assay was immunoSEQ multiplex PCR. Of about 29,000 clones detected, about 93% appear once; the ten largest clones hold over 8%. Sequenced here: peripheral blood, sampled on day 0 of AZD1222 vaccination. The receptors shown here come from an adult in good health.

The chain employs TRBV12-3 or TRBV12-4 and TRBJ2-1, with D possibly being TRBD1 (5 bases). CDR3 length equals 12 residues. Trimming removed 4 bases from V and 10 bases from J, with 11 bases in between. CDR3 in DNA: TGTGCCAGCAGTTCAGGGTTTTGGGAGCAGTTCTTC. It specifies CASSSGFWEQFF.

The chain joins TRBV12-5 to TRBJ2-5; D could derive from TRBD1 or TRBD2 (6 bases each). The CDR3 is 12 residues long. Germline assignment: CDR1 LGHNT and CDR2 FRNRAP. V gave up 6 bases and J gave up 3 bases, with 8 bases separating them. The DNA of the CDR3 is TGTGCTAGTGGAGGGGGGAAAGAGACCCAGTACTTC. It codes for CASGGGKETQYF.

This clone was counted a single time. In DNA form, the CDR3 reads TGCGCCAGCAGCCAAGAACCCGGCGGGAGAGATTCCGATGAGCAGTTCTTC. Its protein is CASSQEPGGRDSDEQFF. The rearrangement joins TRBV4-3 to TRBJ2-1, with 7 bases fitting TRBD2. Germline CDR1 LGHNA, CDR2 YSLEER. V lost 0 bases and J lost 8; bases outside the gene matches: 13. This CDR3 contains 17 residues.

This clone appeared a single time. The J gene is TRBJ2-1, the V gene TRBV6-5; the D gene is possibly TRBD1 (5 bases). Trimming stripped 7 bases from V and 0 bases from J, with 13 bases between. CDR1 and CDR2 from the germline V gene are MNHEY and SVGAGI. The CDR3 length is 15 residues. CDR3: CASTKGPGSYNEQFF. In nucleotides, the CDR3 is TGTGCCAGCACGAAGGGGCCGGGCTCCTACAATGAGCAGTTCTTC.

The genes are TRBV19 and TRBJ1-2; maybe TRBD1 (5 bases). V dropped 5 bases and J dropped 0 bases, with 10 bases sitting between them. Germline V gene lookup returns CDR1 LNHDA and CDR2 SQIVND (reference sequence). The CDR3 has 14 amino acids. The CDR3 DNA is TGTGCCAGTAGTGTCGGGACGGCTAACTATGGCTACACCTTC. It specifies CASSVGTANYGYTF.

The J gene is TRBJ1-2, the V gene TRBV9; tentatively, D is TRBD1 (6 bases). With 1 base removed from V and 8 bases from J, the gap between germline ends came to 15 bases. The CDR3 has 14 residues. CDR1 is SGDLS, CDR2 YYNGEE, per germline. The CDR3 nucleotides read TGTGCCAGCAGCGTAACTTCCGGGACACAGGGCTACACCTTC. Its protein is CASSVTSGTQGYTF.

This chain uses TRBV18 with TRBJ2-2; D gene uncertain. CDR1 and CDR2 from the germline V gene are KGHSH and LQKENI. V was clipped by 5 bases and J by 0 bases, with 4 bases between them. The length of the CDR3 is 13 residues. CDR3 residues: CASSYANTGELFF. Here the CDR3 DNA reads TGTGCCAGCTCATACGCGAACACCGGGGAGCTGTTTTTT. The full variable domain, completed using reference TRBV18 and TRBJ2-2, is NAGVMQNPRHLVRRRGQEARLRCSPMKGHSHVYWYRQLPEEGLKFMVYLQKENIIDESGMPKERFSAEFPKEGPSILRIQQVVRGDSAAYFCASSYANTGELFFGEGSRLTVL.

The chain couples TRBV6-5 to TRBJ2-3, with D possibly matching TRBD2 (6 bases). The CDR3 runs 14 residues. Germline loops: CDR1 MNHEY, CDR2 SVGAGI. V was clipped by 8 bases and J by 3 bases, with 15 bases between them. This chain's CDR3 is CASRRDRSTDTQYF. The DNA for the CDR3 is TGTGCCAGCCGGAGGGACCGTTCAACAGATACGCAGTATTTT.

The rearrangement joins TRBV10-3 to TRBJ1-2; D call uncertain. Germline assignment: CDR1 ENHRY and CDR2 SYGVKD. The CDR3 loop spans 14 amino acids. The V and J ends lost 3 bases and 9 bases respectively, with 17 bases between them. The CDR3 nucleotides read TGTGCCATCAGTGAACTATCCGGGGTCGATCGCTACACCTTC. Protein: CAISELSGVDRYTF.

The chain employs TRBV28 and TRBJ1-1, with 8 bases identical to TRBD1. J was trimmed by 1 base and V by 4 bases; bases with no gene match: 8. Per germline, CDR1 MDHEN and CDR2 SYDVKM. There are 16 residues in the CDR3. The CDR3 loop reads CASSSPQGGGNTEAFF. CDR3 in DNA: TGTGCCAGCAGTTCGCCACAGGGGGGCGGGAACACTGAAGCTTTCTTT. Together with reference TRBV28 and TRBJ1-1, the CDR3 gives the full variable domain: DVKVTQSSRYLVKRTGEKVFLECVQDMDHENMFWYRQDPGLGLRLIYFSYDVKMKEKGDIPEGYSVSREKKERFSLILESASTNQTSMYLCASSSPQGGGNTEAFFGQGTRLTVV.

The chain links TRBV5-8 to TRBJ2-7; TRBD1 might be the D (6 bases). Germline CDR1 and CDR2: SGHTS and YDEGEE. The CDR3 is made up of 14 amino acids. V shed 2 bases and J shed 5 bases, with 14 bases lying between them. The CDR3 loop reads CASSFSGSGDEQYF. DNA for the CDR3: TGTGCCAGCAGCTTCAGTGGTTCAGGGGACGAGCAGTACTTC.

The chain has TRBV4-3 and TRBJ2-6, with unresolved D. CDR1 is LGHNA and CDR2 is YSLEER in the germline V gene. V was trimmed by 0 bases and J by 1 base, leaving 7 bases between them. The CDR3 is 16 amino acids. DNA of the CDR3: TGCGCCAGCAGCCAAGATATGAGTTCTGGGGCCAACGTCCTGACTTTC. As protein: CASSQDMSSGANVLTF.

This clone appeared once. The rearrangement joins TRBV27 to TRBJ1-5; 8 nucleotides agree with TRBD1. J was trimmed by 7 bases and V by 5 bases; bases with no gene match: 13. CDR3 size: 16 residues. Germline values: CDR1 MNHEY, CDR2 SMNVEV (reference sequence). The CDR3 nucleotides are TGTGCCAGCAGTCCCTGGGGACAGGTCCAAGGACAGCCCCAGCATTTT. Amino acids: CASSPWGQVQGQPQHF.

The genes are TRBV6-5 and TRBJ1-1, with TRBD1 identical over 7 bases. J lost 5 bases, V lost 7 bases, and 7 bases had no gene match. This CDR3 contains 13 residues. The germline CDR1 and CDR2 sequences are MNHEY and SVGAGI. The CDR3 coding sequence is TGTGCCAGCAAACCGACAGGGCGTACTGAAGCTTTCTTT. Its translation is CASKPTGRTEAFF.

This chain connects TRBV10-3 to TRBJ1-5; D gene unclear. With 3 bases removed from V and 2 bases from J, the gap between germline ends came to 8 bases. Germline V CDR1 and CDR2: ENHRY, SYGVKD. This CDR3 spans 14 amino acids. This CDR3 is CAISEIDGNQPQHF. The DNA of the CDR3 is TGTGCCATCAGTGAAATTGATGGCAATCAGCCCCAGCATTTT.